These T cell receptor beta chains were read from a single sample in a study of human T cells and chemical hapten exposure. MiXCR, applied by TCRdb to the reads, yields one record per CDR3 protein. The sample lists around 120,000 distinct CDR3 sequences, around 9% occurring once. The sample consisted of whole blood. These receptors all come from a human donor in good health. Some clones in this sample may be carry-over from other donors' samples. Each CDR3 is given with its conserved first and last residue. A D gene is named only where the DNA matches it firmly.

NA	TRBJ1-3	TRBV11-2	CASSLNHFSGNTIYF
NA	TRBJ2-4	TRBV10-3	CAISGTFEAVAKNIQYF
NA	TRBJ2-7	TRBV5-1	CASSLATGLNEQYF
NA	TRBJ2-1	TRBV20-1	CSARDPREPYNEQFF
TRBD1	TRBJ1-6	TRBV12-3/TRBV12-4	CASSGQGSSPLHF
NA	TRBJ1-5	TRBV6-1	CASSEAGGPHQPQHF
NA	TRBJ1-5	TRBV7-2	CASSLDVYQPQHF
NA	TRBJ2-1	TRBV27	CASSLSGSPWNEQFF
NA	TRBJ2-1	TRBV18	CASSPPVSHNEQFF
TRBD2	TRBJ2-1	TRBV7-9	CASSREGGPYNEQFF
TRBD2	TRBJ2-3	TRBV7-8	CASSHGLAERVFTDTQYF
NA	TRBJ2-3	TRBV7-9	CASTPLRESTDTQYF
NA	TRBJ2-1	TRBV21-1	CASSKVPGQSYNEQFF
NA	TRBJ1-1	TRBV2	CASRGRNTEAFF
TRBD1	TRBJ2-7	TRBV27	CASSLGTGNYEQYF
TRBD1	TRBJ1-1	TRBV9	CASSPRTGGMNTEAFF
NA	TRBJ2-2	TRBV15	CATSPQGEGTGELFF
NA	TRBJ1-1	TRBV10-3	CAISGGFRGQIPEAFF
NA	TRBJ2-5	TRBV7-9	CASSYDVEETQYF
NA	TRBJ2-7	TRBV20-1	CSASTGGRAGEQYF
TRBD2	TRBJ2-5	TRBV7-8	CASSLDPLQRGGETQYF
TRBD1	TRBJ2-7	TRBV12-3/TRBV12-4	CASSPTGIDEQYF
TRBD1	TRBJ2-7	TRBV10-3	CAIGSSTGSHEQYF
TRBD1	TRBJ2-7	TRBV9	CASSVIPGQGIYEQYF
TRBD2	TRBJ2-1	TRBV19	CASSDRLAGGFSEQFF
TRBD2	TRBJ2-1	TRBV12-3/TRBV12-4	CASSPSGLEGNEQFF
NA	TRBJ1-1	TRBV27	CASSSFQAIMNTEAFF
NA	TRBJ2-3	TRBV18	CASSPPVTDTQYF
TRBD2	TRBJ2-5	TRBV14	CASSRMTSGNQETQYF
TRBD2	TRBJ2-3	TRBV20-1	CSAARLAGGTDTQYF
NA	TRBJ2-2	TRBV6-5	CASTPSTNTGELFF
NA	TRBJ2-1	TRBV12-5	CASGLIGAAENEQFF